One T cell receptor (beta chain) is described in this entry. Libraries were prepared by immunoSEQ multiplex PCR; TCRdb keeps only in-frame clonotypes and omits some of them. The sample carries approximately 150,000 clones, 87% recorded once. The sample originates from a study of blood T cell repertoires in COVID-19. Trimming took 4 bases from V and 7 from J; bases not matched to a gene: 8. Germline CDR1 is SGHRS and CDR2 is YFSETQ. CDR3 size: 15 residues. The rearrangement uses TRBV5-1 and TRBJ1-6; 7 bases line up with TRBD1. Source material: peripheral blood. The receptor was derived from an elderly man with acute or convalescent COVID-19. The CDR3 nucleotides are TGCGCCAGCAGCAGCCAACAGGGGTCGAATTCACCCCTCCACTTT. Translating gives CASSSQQGSNSPLHF.